The 7 T cell receptor beta chains given below trace back to one sample, sequenced in a study of T cell changes during pregnancy in multiple sclerosis. Here immunoSEQ multiplex PCR was the method, and the copy in TCRdb shows in-frame clones only, minus some. The sample lists some 64,000 clones, roughly 94% occurring once. The material sequenced was peripheral blood, taken after pregnancy. The receptors stem from a female donor with multiple sclerosis, enrolled in a pregnancy study.

The chain links TRBV7-9 to TRBJ1-2; 8 bases align to TRBD1. This CDR3 comprises 12 residues. With V trimmed by 6 bases and J by 8 bases, 5 bases remained unmatched. Germline V gene sequence: CDR1 SEHNR, CDR2 FQNEAQ (reference sequence). The CDR3 loop is CASSRDRFGYTF. In nucleotides, the CDR3 is TGTGCCAGCAGTCGGGACAGGTTCGGCTACACCTTC.

The J gene is TRBJ1-2, the V gene TRBV5-1, with TRBD1 matching over 7 bases. V trimming: 5 bases; J trimming: 10 bases; junction bases outside the gene matches: 11. There are 13 residues in the CDR3. The V gene's germline CDR1 is SGHRS and CDR2 YFSETQ. CDR3 sequence reads: CASSPEPTGTYTF. The CDR3 bases are TGCGCCAGCAGTCCCGAGCCGACAGGGACCTACACCTTC.

This chain connects TRBV7-9 to TRBJ2-3; the match to TRBD2 covers 12 bases. Germline-derived CDR1 and CDR2 are SEHNR and FQNEAQ (reference sequence). The CDR3 has 15 residues. Trimming cost V 5 bases and J 4 bases; bases outside gene matches: 4. The CDR3 sequence: CASSETSGSADTQYF. DNA for the CDR3: TGTGCCAGCAGCGAGACTAGCGGGAGTGCAGATACGCAGTATTTT. Full variable domain (missing parts from reference TRBV7-9 and TRBJ2-3): DTGVSQNPRHKITKRGQNVTFRCDPISEHNRLYWYRQTLGQGPEFLTYFQNEAQLEKSRLLSDRFSAERPKGSFSTLEIQRTEQGDSAMYLCASSETSGSADTQYFGPGTRLTVL.

The chain employs TRBV9 and TRBJ2-3; D remains unclear. This CDR3 has 13 residues. In germline, CDR1 is SGDLS, CDR2 YYNGEE. V was clipped by 0 bases and J by 4 bases, with 6 bases between them. The CDR3 DNA reads as TGTGCCAGCAGCGTAGCTGTCGCAGATACGCAGTATTTT. This sequence encodes CASSVAVADTQYF.

The chain joins TRBV7-2 to TRBJ2-7; tentatively, D is TRBD2 (5 bases). This CDR3 region has 15 residues. Per the germline V gene, CDR1 is SGHTA and CDR2 is FQGNSA. Trimming cost V 5 bases and J 5 bases, with 19 bases left between them. The CDR3 sequence is CASSPGPGGRHEQYF. The CDR3 DNA reads as TGTGCCAGCAGCCCCGGGCCAGGAGGCCGCCACGAGCAGTACTTC.

The chain recombines TRBV9 with TRBJ2-7; 7 bases are shared with TRBD2. Germline assignment: CDR1 SGDLS and CDR2 YYNGEE. J gave up 3 bases and V 0 bases, and 9 bases lay outside the gene matches. The CDR3 consists of 16 residues. The CDR3 bases are TGTGCCAGCAGCGTAGATAACGGGAGGCTCGTCTACGAGCAGTACTTC. This translates into CASSVDNGRLVYEQYF.

This clone has a handful of counts. The chain links TRBV30 to TRBJ1-2; D uncertain. Per germline, CDR1 GTSNPN and CDR2 SVGIG (reference sequence). The germline V and J ends were trimmed by 3 bases and 4 bases, with 9 bases remaining between them. The CDR3 is 12 amino acids. The DNA for the CDR3 is TGTGCCTGGAGCGGACTCAGCTATGGCTACACCTTC. Its protein product is CAWSGLSYGYTF.